This T cell receptor beta chain was recovered during a study of blood T cell repertoires in COVID-19. Study information: COVID-19 samples collected from the United States, Italy and Spain covered acute and convalescent phases. PBMCs, B-cell-depleted T cells, or T cells provided the cDNA or gDNA that made up the material.

Original data processing: Reference gene primer amplification gave estimated nucleated cell counts. TCRdb keeps only in-frame clones here, not all; method: immunoSEQ multiplex PCR. V and J calls and clone size follow that table, whereas D and trimming were derived from the DNA. The sample shows some 220,000 clones, more than 75% of them seen only once. Between the trimmed V and J ends, which lost 4 bases and 9 bases, there was a span of 13 bases. In germline, CDR1 is LGHDT, CDR2 YNNKEL (reference sequence). This CDR3 comprises 14 residues. This chain connects TRBV3-1 (or the pseudogene TRBV3-2) to TRBJ1-6; D is undetermined. The receptor's source is a human donor in a cohort sampled during active COVID-19. Input material: peripheral blood. The chain's CDR3 is CASSLETNSSPLHF. In DNA, the CDR3 is TGTGCCAGCAGCCTTGAGACTAATAGTTCACCCCTCCACTTT.